The 3 T cell receptor beta chains below all came from one sample that was sequenced in a study of OX40 agonist ivuxolimab in advanced cancers. Libraries were made using the immunoSEQ multiplex PCR assay. TCRdb provides this immuneACCESS table in a form limited to in-frame rearrangements. Some clones are lacking; in checked studies, under half of them reflect an unresolved V gene, and why the rest are absent is not known. This sample has roughly 62,000 clones in its table, and about 85% of those were observed once. The ten most abundant clones make up around 4.7% of the sample. Source: CD4+ or CD8+ T cells sorted from blood, taken in a trial of the OX40 agonist ivuxolimab. The source is an adult with an advanced solid tumor such as melanoma, head and neck, liver or kidney cancer.

This clone was found once. This chain links TRBV7-9 with TRBJ2-1; the match to TRBD2 covers 9 bases. The CDR3 has 17 amino acids. V shed 1 base, J shed 6 bases, and the junction held 10 bases outside the gene matches. From germline, CDR1 is SEHNR and CDR2 FQNEAQ (reference sequence). The DNA of the CDR3 is TGTGCCAGCAGCTTAGGGTTAGGTAGCGGGAGAAGCAATGAGCAGTTCTTC. Translated: CASSLGLGSGRSNEQFF.

The rearrangement joins TRBV6-5 to TRBJ2-5; tentatively, D is TRBD1 (6 bases). This CDR3 region has 15 residues. V lost 7 bases and J lost 2, with 17 bases in between. The V gene's germline CDR1 is MNHEY and CDR2 SVGAGI. The CDR3 loop reads CASIYRAWGQETQYF. The DNA for the CDR3 is TGTGCCAGCATCTACAGGGCTTGGGGGCAAGAGACCCAGTACTTC.

The J gene is TRBJ2-3, the V gene TRBV2, with 9 bases matching TRBD1. The CDR3 extends over 17 amino acids. V dropped 0 bases and J dropped 4; count of bases not matched to a gene: 8. Germline CDR1 reads SNHLY; CDR2 reads FYNNEI. CDR3 in amino acids: CASSEATGQGVADTQYF. The DNA for the CDR3 is TGTGCCAGCAGTGAAGCGACGGGACAGGGTGTCGCAGATACGCAGTATTTT.